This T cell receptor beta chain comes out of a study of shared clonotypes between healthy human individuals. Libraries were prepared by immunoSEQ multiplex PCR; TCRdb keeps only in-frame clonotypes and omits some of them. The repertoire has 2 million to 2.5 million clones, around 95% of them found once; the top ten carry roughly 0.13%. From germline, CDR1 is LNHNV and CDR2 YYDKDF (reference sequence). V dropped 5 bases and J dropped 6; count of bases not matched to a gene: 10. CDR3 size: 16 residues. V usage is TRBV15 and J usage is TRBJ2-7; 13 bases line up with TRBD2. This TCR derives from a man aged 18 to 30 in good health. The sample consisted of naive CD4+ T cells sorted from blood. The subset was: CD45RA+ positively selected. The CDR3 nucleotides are TGTGCCACCAGCGAGCCCGGGACTAGCGGGATTCTCGAGCAGTACTTC. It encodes CATSEPGTSGILEQYF.